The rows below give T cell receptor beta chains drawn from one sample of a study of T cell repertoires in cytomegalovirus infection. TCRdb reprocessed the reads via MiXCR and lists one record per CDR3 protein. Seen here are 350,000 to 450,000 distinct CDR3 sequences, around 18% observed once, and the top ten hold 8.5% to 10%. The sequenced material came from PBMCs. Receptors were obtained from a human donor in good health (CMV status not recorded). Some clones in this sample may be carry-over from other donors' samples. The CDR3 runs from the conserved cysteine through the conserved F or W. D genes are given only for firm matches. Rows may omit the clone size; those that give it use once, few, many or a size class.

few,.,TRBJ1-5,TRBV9,TGTGCCAGCAGCCACGGAGGGGCTGGTCAGCCCCAGCATTTT,CASSHGGAGQPQHF
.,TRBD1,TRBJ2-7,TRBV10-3,TGTGCCAGCAACCGGGACAGAGCCTACGAGCAGTACTTC,CASNRDRAYEQYF
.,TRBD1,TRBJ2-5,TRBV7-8,TGTGCCAGCAGCATAGGGACAGGGCCCAAAGAGACCCAGTACTTC,CASSIGTGPKETQYF
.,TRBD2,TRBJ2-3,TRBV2,TGTGCCAGCAGTGAACACGGGGGGACGACAGATACGCAGTATTTT,CASSEHGGTTDTQYF
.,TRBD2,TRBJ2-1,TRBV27,TGTGCCAGCAGTCCCGGGACTAGCGATGACAATGAGCAGTTCTTC,CASSPGTSDDNEQFF
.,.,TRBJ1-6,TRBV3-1,TGTGCCAGCAGCCATGCAAGGCGGTACGACTCACCCCTCCACTTT,CASSHARRYDSPLHF
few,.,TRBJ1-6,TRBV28,TGTGCCAGCAGTCCTTCCTGGAATAATTCACCCCTCCACTTT,CASSPSWNNSPLHF
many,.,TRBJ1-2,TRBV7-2,TGTGCCAGCAGCCCACAGGCGGAACGCCTAGGCTACACCTTC,CASSPQAERLGYTF
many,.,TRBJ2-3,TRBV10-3,TGTGCCATCAGTGAGTCGACTCAAGGGGATGGCACGCAGTATTTT,CAISESTQGDGTQYF
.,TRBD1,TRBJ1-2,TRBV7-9,TGTGCCAGCAGCTTGACCGGGACAGGGCGTATCTATGGCTACACCTTC,CASSLTGTGRIYGYTF
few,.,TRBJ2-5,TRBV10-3,TGTGCCATCACCGGGCGGCTCCAAGAGACCCAGTACTTC,CAITGRLQETQYF
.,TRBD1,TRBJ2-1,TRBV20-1,TGCAGTGCGTCCGGGACAGGGGAATTACCCTACAATGAGCAGTTCTTC,CSASGTGELPYNEQFF
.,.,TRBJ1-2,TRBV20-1,TGCAGTGCTAGACTCTCTGGGAGCTGGAGCTATGGCTACACCTTC,CSARLSGSWSYGYTF
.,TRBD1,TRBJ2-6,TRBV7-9,TGTGCCAGCAGCTTATCGACAGGGCCCCACTCTGGGGCCAACGTCCTGACTTTC,CASSLSTGPHSGANVLTF
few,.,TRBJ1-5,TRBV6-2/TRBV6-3,TGTGCCAGCGTCTCCCTGACAGGCCGGGGTCAGCCCCAGCATTTT,CASVSLTGRGQPQHF
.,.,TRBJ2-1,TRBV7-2,TGTGCCAGCAGCCTTAGTATCCTAGCGTACACTCTGTTCTTC,CASSLSILAYTLFF
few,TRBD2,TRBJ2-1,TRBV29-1,TGCAGCGTTGAAGGAACTAGCGGGAGTCTGGGGTATGAGCAGTTCTTC,CSVEGTSGSLGYEQFF
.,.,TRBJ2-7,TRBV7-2,TGTGCCAGCAGCAACAGACGTCGGGGAACCTACGAGCAGTACTTC,CASSNRRRGTYEQYF
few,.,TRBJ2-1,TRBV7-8,TGTGCCAGCAGCTTAAGGGTTTCCTACAATGAGCAGTTCTTC,CASSLRVSYNEQFF
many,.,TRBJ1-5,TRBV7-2,TGTGCCAGCAGCTTAGATGCTGGGGGCAATCAGCCCCAGCATTTT,CASSLDAGGNQPQHF
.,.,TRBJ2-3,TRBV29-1,TGCAGCGCGGTCGGGGATACGCAGTATTTT,CSAVGDTQYF
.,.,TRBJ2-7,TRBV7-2,TGTGCCAGCAGCTTAGGTAGCTATAGCTCCTACGAGCAGTACTTC,CASSLGSYSSYEQYF
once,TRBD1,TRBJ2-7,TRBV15,TGTGCCACCAGCAGAGATGACAGGGGGGAATACGAGCAGTACTTC,CATSRDDRGEYEQYF
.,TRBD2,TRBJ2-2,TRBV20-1,TGCAGTGCTAGAGTCACCGGGGGGGAGGACACCGGGGAGCTGTTTTTT,CSARVTGGEDTGELFF
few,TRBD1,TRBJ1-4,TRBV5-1,TGCGCCAGCAGCTGCACGACAGGGAGGAGTGAAAAACTGTTTTTT,CASSCTTGRSEKLFF
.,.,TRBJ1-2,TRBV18,TGTGCCAGCTCACCACCGGAGGGACTCCGGACCGCTAACTATGGCTACACCTTC,CASSPPEGLRTANYGYTF
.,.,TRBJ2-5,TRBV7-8,TGTGCCAGCAGCTTAGCGACAGGTTCGGAGACCCAGTACTTC,CASSLATGSETQYF
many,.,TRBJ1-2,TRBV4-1,TGCGCCAGCAGCCAGATGGCCCATGACCTTGGGACGAGCTATGGCTACACCTTC,CASSQMAHDLGTSYGYTF
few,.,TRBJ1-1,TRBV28,TGTGCCAGTCTCGACAGCATGAACACTGAAGCTTTCTTT,CASLDSMNTEAFF
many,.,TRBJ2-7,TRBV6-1,TGTGCCAGCAGTGAAGGGGCCTACTCTCGAGGTACCTACGAGCAGTACTTC,CASSEGAYSRGTYEQYF
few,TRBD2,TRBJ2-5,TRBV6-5,TGTGCCAGCAGCCCTGGACTAGCCTCTCGAGAGACCCAGTACTTC,CASSPGLASRETQYF
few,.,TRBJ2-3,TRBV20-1,TGCAGTGCTAGATTGGTCTATCGGACAGATACGCAGTATTTT,CSARLVYRTDTQYF
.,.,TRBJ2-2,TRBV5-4,TGTGCCAGCAGCTTGAGGACGGCAGGGGCGAACACCGGGGAGCTGTTTTTT,CASSLRTAGANTGELFF
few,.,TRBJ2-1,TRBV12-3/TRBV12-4,TGTGCCAGCAGCCTCACGACTGGTGAGCAGTTCTTC,CASSLTTGEQFF
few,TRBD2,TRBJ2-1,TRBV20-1,TGCAGTGTAACACCTAGCGGGAGTATCAATGAGCAGTTCTTC,CSVTPSGSINEQFF
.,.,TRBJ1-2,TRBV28,TGTGCCAGCAGTTTGCGGCCTGGGCAGCCCTATGGCTACACCTTC,CASSLRPGQPYGYTF
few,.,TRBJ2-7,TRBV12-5,TGTGCTAGTGGTTTTAGGGTGGGCGAGCAGTACTTC,CASGFRVGEQYF
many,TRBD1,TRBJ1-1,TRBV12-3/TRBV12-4,TGTGCCAGCAGACGGGACAGGGGGCAAGCTTTCTTT,CASRRDRGQAFF
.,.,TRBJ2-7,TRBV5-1,TGCGCCAGCAGCTTGATCATGGGAGTGGACGAGCAGTACTTC,CASSLIMGVDEQYF
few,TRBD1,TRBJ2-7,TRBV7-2,TGTGCCAGCAGCCTGGACAGGGCAGATTTCTACGAGCAGTACTTC,CASSLDRADFYEQYF
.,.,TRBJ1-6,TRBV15,TGTGCCACCAGCAGGTTCGGTTCACCCCTCCACTTT,CATSRFGSPLHF
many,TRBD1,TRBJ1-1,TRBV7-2,TGTGCCAGCACCCCCGCGGGACAGCAGAACACTGAAGCTTTCTTT,CASTPAGQQNTEAFF
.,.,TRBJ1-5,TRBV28,TGTGCCAGCAAGGAGCGGCAGTTAAATCAGCCCCAGCATTTT,CASKERQLNQPQHF
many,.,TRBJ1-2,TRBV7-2,TGTGCCAGCAGCTTATCTTCGGGAACCAATGGCTACACCTTC,CASSLSSGTNGYTF
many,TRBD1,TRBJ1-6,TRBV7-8,TGTGCCAGCAGCTTATGGGCTGGACAGGGGAATTCACCCCTCCACTTT,CASSLWAGQGNSPLHF
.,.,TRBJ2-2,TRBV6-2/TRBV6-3,TGTGCCAGCATGATAGGGAGGATAACCGGGGAGCTGTTTTTT,CASMIGRITGELFF
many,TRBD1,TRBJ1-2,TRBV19,TGTGCCAGTAGGACGGGACAGGGAGTTTACGGCTACACCTTC,CASRTGQGVYGYTF
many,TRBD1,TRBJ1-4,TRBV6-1,TGTGCCAGCAGACTTACAGGGGGGAATGAAAAACTGTTTTTT,CASRLTGGNEKLFF
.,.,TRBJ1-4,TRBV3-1,TGTGCCAGCAGCCAGTCGGTGGAAAATGAAAAACTGTTTTTT,CASSQSVENEKLFF
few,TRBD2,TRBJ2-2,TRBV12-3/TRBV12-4,TGTGCCAGCAGACAACTAGCGGGGAACACCGGGGAGCTGTTTTTT,CASRQLAGNTGELFF
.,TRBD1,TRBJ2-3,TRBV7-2,TGTGCCAGCAGCTTAAACAGGGGGGAAGGTACGCAGTATTTT,CASSLNRGEGTQYF
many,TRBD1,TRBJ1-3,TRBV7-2,TGTGCCAGCAGTTTTCGGACAGGGGGTGACACCATATATTTT,CASSFRTGGDTIYF
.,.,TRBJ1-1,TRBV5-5,TGTGCCAGCAACTGGGCTGCAGGCACTGAAGCTTTCTTT,CASNWAAGTEAFF
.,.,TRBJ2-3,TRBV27,TGTGCCAGCAGTTTAAGGGGGAGGAGCACAGATACGCAGTATTTT,CASSLRGRSTDTQYF
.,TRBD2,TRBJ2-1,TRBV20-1,TGCAGTGCTAGAGCTCAGCGGGAGTCCGTACGCAATGAGCAGTTCTTC,CSARAQRESVRNEQFF
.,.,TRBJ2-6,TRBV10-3,TGTGCCATCAGTCAGTCTCTAATCCGGGAGTTGGCGTCGGGGGCCAACGTCCTGACTTTC,CAISQSLIRELASGANVLTF
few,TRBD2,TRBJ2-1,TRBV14,TGTGCCAGCAGCCAAGTCACACTAGCGGGGTTAAATGAGCAGTTCTTC,CASSQVTLAGLNEQFF